This T cell receptor (beta chain) comes out of a study of T cells in Graves' hyperthyroidism and ophthalmopathy. At least 3 on the Clinical Activity Score was recorded for ophthalmopathy patients, who also had NOSPECS grade at least 4 and duration under 3 months. Patients with uncontrolled infections, other autoimmune diseases, pregnancy or lactation were excluded. This clonotype was observed at least ten times. What it binds is not known. Trimming cost V 5 bases and J 0 bases; bases outside gene matches: 6. Germline CDR1 is SGHRS and CDR2 is YFSETQ. The CDR3 contains 15 residues. Whole-study findings and limits: Ophthalmopathy, as predicted by the model, came a median approximately 5.9 months after the prediction.

RNA transcripts provided the source from which TCR beta CDR3 regions were amplified. Primed by the HTBI set, a first-round RT-PCR was run on the TCR CDR3. TCRdb passed the multiplex PCR reads through MiXCR, listing each CDR3 protein once. The table lists hundreds of thousands of distinct CDR3 sequences, about 14% of them singletons. The specimen was blood. This clonotype was obtained from a man aged 45-65 years with Graves' ophthalmopathy. The rearrangement joins TRBV5-1 to TRBJ2-3; TRBD2 matches 7 bases. CDR3 sequence (DNA): TGCGCCAGCAGGGGGCTAGCGGCTAGCACAGATACGCAGTATTTT. It codes for CASRGLAASTDTQYF.